Following are 3 T cell receptor beta chains from one sample sequenced in a study of T cell responses to AZD1222 COVID-19 vaccine. TCRdb's copy holds only in-frame clones and misses some; the assay was immunoSEQ multiplex PCR. The table records tens of thousands of clones, approximately 85% of them present only once. The input for sequencing was peripheral blood, taken on day 0 of AZD1222 vaccination. The source of these receptors is an adult in good health.

For the CDR3, the DNA is TGTGCCAGCAGCACGACAGGGGGAGGCCCTGAAGCTTTCTTT. Translated, it gives CASSTTGGGPEAFF. This chain joins TRBV7-9 and TRBJ1-1; the match to TRBD1 covers 9 bases. Germline V gene sequence: CDR1 SEHNR, CDR2 FQNEAQ (reference sequence). This CDR3 is built from 14 residues. Trimming cost V 5 bases and J 6 bases; bases outside gene matches: 7.

The V call is TRBV15, the J call TRBJ1-4; 7 nucleotides align to TRBD1. J gave up 4 bases and V 4 bases, and 12 bases lay outside the gene matches. Germline CDR1 LNHNV, CDR2 YYDKDF (reference sequence). This CDR3 comprises 17 residues. CDR3 sequence reads: CATSKLEGARGNEKLFF. CDR3 nucleotide sequence: TGTGCCACCAGCAAATTAGAGGGGGCGAGGGGTAATGAAAAACTGTTTTTT.

The chain is built from TRBV5-5 and TRBJ1-6, with unresolved D. From germline, CDR1 is SGHKS and CDR2 YYEKEE (reference sequence). V gave up 0 bases and J gave up 7 bases, with 5 bases separating them. The CDR3 is 13 amino acids. The CDR3 protein is CASSLAANSPLHF. The CDR3 DNA reads TGTGCCAGCAGCTTGGCTGCAAATTCACCCCTCCACTTT.